This entry is about one T cell receptor (beta chain). The entry originates in a study of blood T cell repertoires in COVID-19. Study background: PBMCs, B-cell-depleted T cells, or T cells were the source of the cDNA or gDNA that made up the material.

The data were produced by immunoSEQ multiplex PCR, yet TCRdb's version contains in-frame clones alone and is incomplete. Among roughly 150,000 clones, roughly 80% were seen once, and the ten largest hold roughly 8.7%. Germline assignment: CDR1 MDHEN and CDR2 SYDVKM. The V end was cut by 6 bases, the J end by 1 base, with 13 bases between. The CDR3 length is 15 residues. The chain joins TRBV28 to TRBJ2-1; D is perhaps TRBD2 (5 bases). The sample consisted of peripheral blood. This receptor was identified in a man in his fifties with active or convalescent COVID-19. The CDR3 DNA sequence: TGTGCCAGCAGAACGCGACGGGATTCCTACAATGAGCAGTTCTTC. Translation gives CASRTRRDSYNEQFF.